A single sample is the source of the 26 T cell receptor beta chains below, sequenced in a study of early T cells in non-severe SARS-CoV-2 infection. TCRdb processed the 5' RACE reads anew with MiXCR; each CDR3 protein has one entry. Here the sample spans 60,000 or so distinct CDR3 sequences, roughly an eighth being singletons. Sequencing used whole blood. Every receptor here comes from an adult who was a healthcare worker with PCR-confirmed SARS-CoV-2 infection or an uninfected control (not recorded which).

This clonotype was observed at least ten times. J is TRBJ2-2 and V is TRBV7-3, with TRBD2 matching 12 bases. The junction had 19 bases not matched to a gene; V was cut back by 5 bases and J by 6 bases. Germline lookup yields CDR1 SGHTA and CDR2 FQGTGA. The CDR3 spans 20 residues. The CDR3 sequence is CASSALAGGHFRFGSGELFF. The CDR3 coding sequence is TGTGCCAGCAGCGCGCTAGCGGGAGGGCATTTTCGATTTGGGTCCGGGGAGCTGTTTTTT.

This clonotype was counted a single time. The CDR3 ends on some other residue instead of the conserved phenylalanine or tryptophan, so this is likely a read error. The chain links TRBV27 to TRBJ1-2, with D possibly TRBD1 on 6 matching bases. CDR3 length equals 15 residues. V lost 5 bases, J lost 8 bases, and 21 bases lay in between. From germline, CDR1 is MNHEY and CDR2 SMNVEV (reference sequence). CDR3 DNA sequence: TGTGCCAGCAGTACAGGGCAGGGAGGACGGGGCGGCTACACCATC. Its protein product is CASSTGQGGRGGYTI.

This clonotype has at least ten counts. This rearrangement joins TRBV11-2 to TRBJ2-3, with unresolved D. Germline lookup yields CDR1 SGHAT and CDR2 FQNNGV. This CDR3 has 14 residues. V was trimmed by 1 base and J by 4 bases, leaving 9 bases between them. The CDR3 DNA sequence: TGTGCCAGCAGCTTAGGACTCGGGCCAGATACGCAGTATTTT. It yields the protein CASSLGLGPDTQYF.

This clonotype was observed at least ten times. The chain couples TRBV5-1 to TRBJ2-7; 7 bases are shared with TRBD1. This CDR3 spans 13 amino acids. Germline V lookup: CDR1 SGHRS, CDR2 YFSETQ. The V and J ends lost 4 bases and 3 bases, in that order; junction bases with no gene match: 4. As DNA, the CDR3 is TGCGCCAGCAGCGCGACAGGGTTCTACGAGCAGTACTTC. Its protein is CASSATGFYEQYF. The variable domain in full, with the rest retrieved from reference TRBV5-1 and TRBJ2-7, is KAGVTQTPRYLIKTRGQQVTLSCSPISGHRSVSWYQQTPGQGLQFLFEYFSETQRNKGNFPGRFSGRQFSNSRSEMNVSTLELGDSALYLCASSATGFYEQYFGPGTRLTVT.

This clonotype was counted ten times or more. CDR3 sequence reads: CASSLGAGGRSEAFF. The CDR3 nucleotides read TGCGCCAGCAGCTTAGGGGCAGGGGGGAGATCTGAAGCTTTCTTT. V usage is TRBV5-1 and J usage is TRBJ1-1; 7 positions agree with TRBD1. V dropped 2 bases and J dropped 6; count of bases not matched to a gene: 10. The length of the CDR3 is 15 residues. The V gene's germline CDR1 is SGHRS and CDR2 YFSETQ.

There are many counts of this clonotype. The chain has TRBV2 and TRBJ2-3; the D is unclear. Germline V CDR1 and CDR2: SNHLY, FYNNEI. The CDR3 totals 13 residues. Trimming left V 3 bases short and J 5 bases short, with 9 bases between. The CDR3 sequence: CASSDRAKDTQYF. The DNA for the CDR3 is TGTGCCAGCAGTGATCGGGCTAAAGATACGCAGTATTTT. The full variable domain, completed using reference TRBV2 and TRBJ2-3, is EPEVTQTPSHQVTQMGQEVILRCVPISNHLYFYWYRQILGQKVEFLVSFYNNEISEKSEIFDDQFSVERPDGSNFTLKIRSTKLEDSAMYFCASSDRAKDTQYFGPGTRLTVL.

This clonotype was detected a few times. The CDR3 here is CASSPGTGDQETQYF. DNA for the CDR3: TGTGCCAGCAGTCCCGGGACAGGGGACCAAGAGACCCAGTACTTC. The rearrangement links TRBV6-2 or TRBV6-3 to TRBJ2-5, with 10 nucleotides matching TRBD1. This CDR3 region has 15 residues. Germline CDR1 is MNHEY and CDR2 is SVGEGT. J lost 0 bases, V lost 5 bases, and 3 bases had no gene match.

This clonotype occurred many times. V and J are TRBV11-2 and TRBJ2-1; tentatively, D is TRBD1 or TRBD2 (5 bases each). Germline V gives CDR1 SGHAT, CDR2 FQNNGV. The CDR3 totals 16 residues. V lost 2 bases to trimming and J lost 0 bases, with 11 bases between them. The CDR3 reads CASSLYGGGSYNEQFF. Here the CDR3 DNA reads TGTGCCAGCAGCTTATACGGTGGGGGCTCCTACAATGAGCAGTTCTTC.

This chain links TRBV9 with TRBJ1-5, with TRBD1 as a possible D gene (6 bases). Trimming left V 4 bases short and J 9 bases short, with 17 bases between. The CDR3 is made up of 14 amino acids. The germline V gene has CDR1 SGDLS and CDR2 YYNGEE. CDR3 nucleotides: TGTGCCAGCAGCACCCAGACAGGTTCAGGGCCCCAGCATTTT. Translation: CASSTQTGSGPQHF.

This clonotype was observed a few times. The CDR3 loop is CASIAENTGELFF. DNA of the CDR3: TGTGCCAGCATTGCGGAGAACACCGGGGAGCTGTTTTTT. V usage is TRBV2 and J usage is TRBJ2-2; D gene uncertain. Germline V gene sequence: CDR1 SNHLY, CDR2 FYNNEI. V was cut by 7 bases and J by 1 base, with 7 bases left in between. CDR3 size: 13 residues.

The chain uses TRBV28 and TRBJ1-5; D is undetermined. The CDR3 contains 15 residues. Trimming took off 8 bases at V and 4 bases at J, with 18 bases between the two ends. Germline V gene lookup returns CDR1 MDHEN and CDR2 SYDVKM. CDR3 region: CASSGTAVRNQPQHF. The CDR3 region has the DNA TGTGCCAGCTCCGGAACGGCGGTGAGGAATCAGCCCCAGCATTTT.

This clonotype was observed many times. V gene TRBV6-1 combines with J gene TRBJ2-5, with D maybe TRBD2 (5 bases). V was cut by 0 bases and J by 3 bases, with 11 bases left in between. Per the germline V gene, CDR1 is MNHNS and CDR2 is SASEGT. This CDR3 contains 15 residues. The CDR3 region has the DNA TGTGCCAGCAGTGAAGCGCTTCGGGGAAAAGAGACCCAGTACTTC. It specifies CASSEALRGKETQYF.

This clonotype was observed at least ten times. V and J are TRBV10-3 and TRBJ2-5, with a possible D match to TRBD1 (5 bases). Trimming took off 4 bases at V and 5 bases at J, with 14 bases between the two ends. Per the germline V gene, CDR1 is ENHRY and CDR2 is SYGVKD. The CDR3 covers 14 residues. The CDR3: CAISVKGFGETQYF. CDR3 bases: TGTGCCATCAGTGTGAAGGGGTTTGGGGAGACCCAGTACTTC.

The chain is built from TRBV11-2 and TRBJ2-3; D remains ambiguous. Trimming shortened V by 8 bases and J by 1 base, and 13 bases separated the two germline ends. Germline-derived CDR1 and CDR2 are SGHAT and FQNNGV. The CDR3 has 14 residues. CDR3 in DNA: TGTGCCAGCGGTAACACCATCGGCACAGATACGCAGTATTTT. It is translated as CASGNTIGTDTQYF. Using reference TRBV11-2 and TRBJ2-3 for the parts outside the CDR3, the full variable domain is EAGVAQSPRYKIIEKRQSVAFWCNPISGHATLYWYQQILGQGPKLLIQFQNNGVVDDSQLPKDRFSAERLKGVDSTLKIQPAKLEDSAVYLCASGNTIGTDTQYFGPGTRLTVL.

In its sample, this clonotype was seen many times. V usage is TRBV12-2 and J usage is TRBJ2-7; the DNA was not compared with TRBD1, the D call given in the table. TRBV12-2 is flagged as a pseudogene. CDR3 size: 14 residues. CDR3 nucleotides: TGTGCAAGTCGCGCGGGACCCCATCGGTACGAGCAGTACTTC. Translated, it gives CASRAGPHRYEQYF.

This clonotype occurred many times. The rearrangement links TRBV19 to TRBJ2-3; 8 positions agree with TRBD1. V trimming: 2 bases; J trimming: 0 bases; junction bases outside the gene matches: 4. The CDR3 has 16 residues. Germline V CDR1 and CDR2: LNHDA, SQIVND (reference sequence). This CDR3 is CASSILGTGSTDTQYF. In nucleotides, the CDR3 is TGTGCCAGTAGTATACTTGGGACAGGAAGCACAGATACGCAGTATTTT.

This clonotype has a count of ten or more. The CDR3 sequence: CASSSGGAGGNEQFF. The DNA of the CDR3 is TGTGCCAGCAGCTCGGGGGGAGCGGGAGGAAATGAGCAGTTCTTC. The chain couples TRBV7-3 to TRBJ2-1; TRBD2 aligns across 9 bases. V dropped 4 bases and J dropped 7; count of bases not matched to a gene: 8. The V gene's germline CDR1 is SGHTA and CDR2 FQGTGA. The CDR3 length is 15 residues.

In its sample, this clonotype was seen many times. This chain joins TRBV6-4 and TRBJ1-2; TRBD1 might be the D (6 bases). The germline V and J ends were trimmed by 5 bases and 3 bases, with 16 bases remaining between them. This CDR3 has 15 residues. The V gene's germline CDR1 is MRHNA and CDR2 SNTAGT. CDR3: CASSKARQAHYGYTF. The CDR3 region has the DNA TGTGCCAGCAGTAAAGCCAGACAGGCGCACTATGGCTACACCTTC.

Remarks on this clonotype: Germline is not matched at one junction end, which may reflect a read error. The chain joins TRBV9 to TRBJ1-4; TRBD1 aligns across 10 bases. Germline CDR1 reads SGDLS; CDR2 reads YYNGEE. This CDR3 spans 14 amino acids. The DNA of the CDR3 is TGTGCCAGCAGCGTGACAGGGGGCCATGAAAAACTGATTTTT. This translates into CASSVTGGHEKLIF.

This clonotype has only a few counts. This chain connects TRBV7-9 to TRBJ2-7, with D perhaps matching TRBD2 (6 bases). In germline, CDR1 is SEHNR, CDR2 FQNEAQ (reference sequence). The CDR3 has 12 residues. Trimming removed 9 bases from V and 0 bases from J, with 9 bases in between. The CDR3 region has the DNA TGTGCCAGTAGCGGACGCTCCTACGAGCAGTACTTC. The encoded protein is CASSGRSYEQYF.

This clonotype was observed many times. This chain connects TRBV11-2 to TRBJ1-5; TRBD1 matches at 9 bases. Germline CDR1 and CDR2: SGHAT and FQNNGV. V was pared by 5 bases and J by 8 bases, with 7 bases of the junction left unmatched. The CDR3 spans 14 residues. This chain's CDR3 is CASSTGQGMEPQHF. The DNA of the CDR3 is TGTGCCAGCAGCACCGGACAGGGGATGGAGCCCCAGCATTTT.

This clonotype was seen more than once but under ten times. The CDR3 sequence: CASSQDRPSGRSSYNEQFF. In nucleotides, the CDR3 is TGTGCCAGCAGCCAAGATCGCCCTAGCGGGCGAAGCTCCTACAATGAGCAGTTCTTC. The chain has TRBV3-1 and TRBJ2-1; 8 nucleotides align to TRBD2. The CDR3 contains 19 residues. The germline gives CDR1 LGHDT, CDR2 YNNKEL (reference sequence). V lost 0 bases, J lost 0 bases, and 10 bases stayed unmatched.

CDR3 sequence reads: CASRQGHGNTEAFF. The CDR3 DNA reads as TGTGCCAGCAGGCAGGGACACGGGAACACTGAAGCTTTCTTT. This chain connects TRBV2 to TRBJ1-1; tentative D call: TRBD1 (6 bases). The germline V and J ends were trimmed by 6 bases and 1 base, with 12 bases remaining between them. CDR1 SNHLY and CDR2 FYNNEI come from the germline V gene. The CDR3 is 14 amino acids.

This clonotype has a count of ten or more. The genes are TRBV10-1 and TRBJ2-1, with TRBD2 matching over 16 bases. Looked up from germline, CDR1 is WNHNN and CDR2 is SYGVQD (reference sequence). V shed 3 bases and J 7 bases; nucleotides not matched to a gene: 6. The CDR3 runs to 17 residues. CDR3: CASSDPGLAGGMNEQFF. The CDR3 DNA follows: TGCGCCAGCAGTGATCCGGGACTAGCGGGGGGGATGAATGAGCAGTTCTTC.

The chain carries TRBV20-1 and TRBJ2-7, with D possibly matching TRBD2 (6 bases). Trimming cost V 4 bases and J 0 bases, with 10 bases left between them. Looked up from germline, CDR1 is DFQATT and CDR2 is SNEGSKA (reference sequence). This CDR3 spans 13 amino acids. This CDR3 reads CSAMEGFSYEQYF. The DNA of the CDR3 is TGCAGTGCTATGGAGGGATTCTCCTACGAGCAGTACTTC.

This clonotype was counted between two and nine times. V gene TRBV7-2 combines with J gene TRBJ2-3; no definite D call. Trimming cost V 5 bases and J 5 bases, with 8 bases left between them. CDR1 and CDR2 (germline): SGHTA, FQGNSA. The length of the CDR3 is 12 residues. For the CDR3, the DNA is TGTGCCAGCAGCGAAACTCAAGATACGCAGTATTTT. Its translation: CASSETQDTQYF.